This is a list of T cell receptor beta chains from one sample in a study of T-cell memory formation after mild COVID-19. In TCRdb, the 5' RACE reads were re-called with MiXCR into one record per CDR3 protein. The sample has some 130,000 distinct CDR3 sequences, around 27% seen once. The sequenced sample was PBMCs or a T cell subset sorted from them (not recorded which). The receptors here all came from an adult woman who had mild COVID-19 (a few samples of this study predate the infection). Cell type and time point are not known. The CDR3 runs from the conserved cysteine through the conserved F or W. Each record gives: clone size, V gene, D gene, J gene, CDR3 protein, CDR3 DNA. A D gene is named only where the DNA matches it firmly. Rows may omit the clone size; those that give it use once, few, many or a size class.

size: .; V: TRBV15; D: .; J: TRBJ1-2; CDR3: CATRPTGANYGYTF; DNA: TGTGCCACCAGACCTACCGGAGCTAACTATGGCTACACCTTC
size: few; V: TRBV14; D: TRBD2; J: TRBJ2-7; CDR3: CASSFTGGGSYEQYF; DNA: TGTGCCAGCAGCTTTACGGGCGGGGGATCCTACGAGCAGTACTTC
size: few; V: TRBV7-9; D: .; J: TRBJ1-5; CDR3: CASSTEGRQPQHF; DNA: TGTGCCAGCAGCACCGAGGGTAGGCAGCCCCAGCATTTT
size: .; V: TRBV7-9; D: .; J: TRBJ2-5; CDR3: CASSQGGIETQYF; DNA: TGTGCCAGCAGCCAAGGTGGGATCGAGACCCAGTACTTC
size: .; V: TRBV6-2/TRBV6-3; D: .; J: TRBJ2-7; CDR3: CASGQGGYEQYF; DNA: TGTGCCAGCGGGCAGGGAGGCTACGAGCAGTACTTC
size: few; V: TRBV9; D: .; J: TRBJ2-7; CDR3: CASSVVGSTPEQYF; DNA: TGTGCCAGCAGCGTAGTAGGGTCTACCCCCGAGCAGTACTTC
size: .; V: TRBV27; D: .; J: TRBJ2-7; CDR3: CASSNLWGPSYEQYF; DNA: TGTGCCAGCAGTAACTTATGGGGGCCCAGCTACGAGCAGTACTTC
size: few; V: TRBV25-1; D: .; J: TRBJ1-4; CDR3: CASSVEENGEKLFF; DNA: TGTGCCAGCAGTGTCGAGGAAAACGGGGAAAAACTGTTTTTT
size: .; V: TRBV7-6; D: TRBD1; J: TRBJ2-1; CDR3: CASSPEDREVFNEQFF; DNA: TGTGCCAGCAGCCCCGAGGACAGGGAAGTTTTCAATGAGCAGTTCTTC
size: .; V: TRBV4-1; D: .; J: TRBJ2-7; CDR3: CASSQDQGSYEQYF; DNA: TGCGCCAGCAGCCAAGACCAGGGATCCTACGAGCAGTACTTC
size: .; V: TRBV14; D: TRBD1; J: TRBJ2-7; CDR3: CASSHPGQEPYEQYF; DNA: TGTGCCAGCAGCCATCCGGGACAGGAGCCTTACGAGCAGTACTTC
size: .; V: TRBV27; D: .; J: TRBJ2-7; CDR3: CASSGVGQGGGEQYF; DNA: TGTGCCAGCAGTGGCGTTGGTCAGGGGGGTGGCGAGCAGTACTTC
size: .; V: TRBV20-1; D: TRBD2; J: TRBJ2-5; CDR3: CSARGPGLALQETQYF; DNA: TGCAGTGCTAGAGGACCGGGACTAGCTCTCCAAGAGACCCAGTACTTC